This paragraph reports one T cell receptor beta chain. This sample is part of a study of shared clonotypes between healthy human individuals. Germline V CDR1 and CDR2: LGHNT, FRNRAP. V shed 1 base and J 8 bases; nucleotides not matched to a gene: 7. The CDR3 covers 14 residues. CD8 cells regarded as naive lacked CD45RO, were positively chosen for CCR7, and omitted terminally differentiated effector memory CD45RA+ cells. Every donor was a Caucasian adult from Nashville, Tennessee. Method: immunoSEQ multiplex PCR; TCRdb's copy keeps in-frame clones and lacks some. This table has about 2,200,000 clones, 90% to 95% appearing once.

The source is a man aged 18 to 29 in good health. Some clones in this sample may be carry-over from other donors' samples. This sequence joins TRBV12-5 and TRBJ1-1; TRBD1 matches at 7 bases. Source material: naive CD8+ T cells from PBMCs. The CDR3 DNA reads TGTGCTAGTGGTTTGGGGACAGGCTATGGAGAAGCTTTCTTT. Amino acids: CASGLGTGYGEAFF.